The clone carrying this T cell receptor beta chain was counted a few times. This sample is drawn from a study of blood T cell repertoires in COVID-19. For the study at large: Donors in the United States, Italy and Spain gave samples during acute or convalescent COVID-19. T cells, B-cell-depleted T cells, or PBMCs provided the cDNA or gDNA that served as material.

The V gene's germline CDR1 is SGHAT and CDR2 FQNNGV. CDR3 length: 15 amino acids. V shed 5 bases and J 2 bases; nucleotides not matched to a gene: 5. Profiling relied on immunoSEQ multiplex PCR, and the TCRdb table lists in-frame clones only, not all of them. The data contain about 60,000 clones, around 90% of them singletons. V usage is TRBV11-2 and J usage is TRBJ2-3; 9 bases fit TRBD2. The sequence derives from a man in his fifties or sixties with active COVID-19. The material sequenced was peripheral blood. CDR3 in amino acids: CASSRSGGLTDTQYF. The DNA for the CDR3 is TGTGCCAGCAGCCGTAGCGGGGGACTCACAGATACGCAGTATTTT.